This T cell receptor (beta chain) was retrieved from a study of blood T cell repertoires in COVID-19. As for the study in general: The United States, Italy and Spain were the sources of the acute and convalescent COVID-19 samples. In each case, the material was cDNA or gDNA derived from T cells, B-cell-depleted T cells, or PBMCs.

It was during active infection that Seattle patients were enrolled and then longitudinally followed. Under the authors' procedure: Amplification of reference gene primers provided the estimated nucleated cell counts. The table came from immunoSEQ multiplex PCR; TCRdb's copy has only in-frame clones and leaves some out. V and J calls plus clone size are reproduced from that table; the DNA served to infer D and trimming. The sample includes approximately 290,000 clones, about 89% of them seen just once. The germline V gene encodes CDR1 MGHDK and CDR2 SYGVNS. CDR3 length equals 12 residues. The ends were cut back, 5 bases at V and 10 bases at J, with 12 bases in the middle.

The rearrangement joins TRBV25-1 to TRBJ2-4; possibly TRBD2 for D (6 bases). The sample taken for sequencing was peripheral blood. The source of this sequence is a woman in her 30s with COVID-19, enrolled during active disease. CDR3 bases: TGTGCCAGCAGTTCGGACCGGGGGATTCAGTACTTC. Protein product: CASSSDRGIQYF.